The source of this T cell receptor (beta chain) is a study of T cell repertoires in cytomegalovirus infection. MiXCR, applied by TCRdb to the reads, yields one record per CDR3 protein. Of 55,000 to 70,000 distinct CDR3 sequences listed, roughly 32% were seen once; the top ten hold around 70%. Details on this clonotype: No antigen is known for it.

Sequencing was done on a sample of PBMCs, sequenced either directly or after in vitro stimulation (not recorded which). The sequence was collected from a human donor in good health (CMV status not recorded). Some clones in this sample may be carry-over from other donors' samples.

CDR3 sequence reads: CASSASASYNEQFF. The CDR3 DNA reads TGCGCCAGCTCTGCGAGCGCCTCCTACAATGAGCAGTTCTTC. The V and J genes are TRBV5-1 and TRBJ2-1, with unresolved D. Germline CDR1 reads SGHRS; CDR2 reads YFSETQ. CDR3 size: 14 residues. Trimming removed 7 bases at V and 0 bases at J, with 11 bases between.